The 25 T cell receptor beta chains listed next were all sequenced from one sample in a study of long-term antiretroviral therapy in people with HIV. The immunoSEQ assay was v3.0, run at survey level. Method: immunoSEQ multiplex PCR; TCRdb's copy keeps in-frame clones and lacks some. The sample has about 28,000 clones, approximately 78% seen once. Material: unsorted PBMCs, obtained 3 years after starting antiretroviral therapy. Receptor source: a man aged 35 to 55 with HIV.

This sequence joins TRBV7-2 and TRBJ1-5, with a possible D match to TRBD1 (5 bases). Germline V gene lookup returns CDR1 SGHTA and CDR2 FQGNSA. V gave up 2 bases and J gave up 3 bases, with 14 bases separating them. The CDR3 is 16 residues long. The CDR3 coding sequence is TGTGCCAGCAGCTTATATTTACAGACAGTCAATCAGCCCCAGCATTTT. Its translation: CASSLYLQTVNQPQHF.

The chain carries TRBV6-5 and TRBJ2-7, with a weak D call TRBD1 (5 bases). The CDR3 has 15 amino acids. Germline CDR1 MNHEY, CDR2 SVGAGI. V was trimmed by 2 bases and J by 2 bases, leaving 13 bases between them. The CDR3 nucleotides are TGTGCCAGCAGTTACCATGGTCAGGGAACCTACGAGCAGTACTTC. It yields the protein CASSYHGQGTYEQYF.

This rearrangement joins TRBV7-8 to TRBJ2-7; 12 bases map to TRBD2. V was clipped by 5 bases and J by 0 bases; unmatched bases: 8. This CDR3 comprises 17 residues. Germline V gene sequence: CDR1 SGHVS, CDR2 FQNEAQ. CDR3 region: CASSPTGLAGSSYEQYF. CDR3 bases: TGTGCCAGCAGCCCGACAGGACTAGCGGGGAGCTCCTACGAGCAGTACTTC.

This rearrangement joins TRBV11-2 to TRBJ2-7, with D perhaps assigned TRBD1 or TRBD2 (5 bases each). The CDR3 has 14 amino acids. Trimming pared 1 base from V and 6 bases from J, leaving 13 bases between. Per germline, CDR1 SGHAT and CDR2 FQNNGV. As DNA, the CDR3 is TGTGCCAGCAGCTTAGTCGGGACCGCTCTCGAGCAGTACTTC. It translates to CASSLVGTALEQYF.

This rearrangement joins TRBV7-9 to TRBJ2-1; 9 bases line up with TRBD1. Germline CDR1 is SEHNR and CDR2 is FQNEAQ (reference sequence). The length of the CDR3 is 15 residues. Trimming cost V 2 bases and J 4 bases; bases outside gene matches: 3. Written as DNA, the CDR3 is TGTGCCAGCAGCTTAAGGACAGGGGATTACAATGAGCAGTTCTTC. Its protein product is CASSLRTGDYNEQFF.

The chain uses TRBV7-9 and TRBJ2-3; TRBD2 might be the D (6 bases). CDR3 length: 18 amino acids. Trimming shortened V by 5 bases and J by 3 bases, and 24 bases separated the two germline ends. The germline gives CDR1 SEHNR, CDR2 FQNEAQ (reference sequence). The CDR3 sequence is CASSRSYGTERGTDTQYF. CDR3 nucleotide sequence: TGTGCCAGCAGCCGCTCTTACGGGACTGAGAGGGGTACAGATACGCAGTATTTT.

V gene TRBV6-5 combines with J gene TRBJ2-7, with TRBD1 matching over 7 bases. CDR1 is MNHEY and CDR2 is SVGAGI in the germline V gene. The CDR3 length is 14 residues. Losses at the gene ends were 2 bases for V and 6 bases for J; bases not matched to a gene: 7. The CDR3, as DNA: TGTGCCAGCAGTTACAGTGGGGGACAGTCCGAGCAGTACTTC. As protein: CASSYSGGQSEQYF.

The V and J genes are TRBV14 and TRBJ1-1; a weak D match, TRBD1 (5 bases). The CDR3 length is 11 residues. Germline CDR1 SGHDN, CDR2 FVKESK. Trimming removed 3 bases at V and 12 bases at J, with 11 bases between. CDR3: CASSHNRQSFF. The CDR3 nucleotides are TGTGCCAGCAGCCACAACCGACAGTCTTTCTTT.

The CDR3 spells CASSLRDHEQYF. Written as DNA, the CDR3 is TGTGCCAGCAGCCTTAGAGACCACGAGCAGTACTTC. The J gene is TRBJ2-7, the V gene TRBV7-2; D is ambiguous. V was cut by 5 bases and J by 5 bases, with 10 bases left in between. Germline assignment: CDR1 SGHTA and CDR2 FQGNSA. CDR3 length: 12 residues.

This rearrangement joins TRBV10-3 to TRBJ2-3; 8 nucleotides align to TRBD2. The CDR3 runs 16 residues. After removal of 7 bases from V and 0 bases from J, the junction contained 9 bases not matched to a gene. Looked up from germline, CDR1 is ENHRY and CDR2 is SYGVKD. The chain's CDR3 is CAITMVAGSSTDTQYF. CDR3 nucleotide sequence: TGTGCCATCACCATGGTAGCGGGGTCTAGCACAGATACGCAGTATTTT.

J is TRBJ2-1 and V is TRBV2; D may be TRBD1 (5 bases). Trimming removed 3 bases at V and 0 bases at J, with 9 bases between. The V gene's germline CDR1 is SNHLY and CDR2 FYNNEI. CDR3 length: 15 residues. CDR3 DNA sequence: TGTGCCAGCAGTGAGACAGCGAGCTCCTACAATGAGCAGTTCTTC. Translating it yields CASSETASSYNEQFF.

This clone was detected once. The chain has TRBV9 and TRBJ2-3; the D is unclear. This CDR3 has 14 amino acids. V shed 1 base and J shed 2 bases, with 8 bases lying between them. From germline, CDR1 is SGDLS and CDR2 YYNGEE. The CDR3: CASSVSLLTDTQYF. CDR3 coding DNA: TGTGCCAGCAGCGTATCCCTTCTCACAGATACGCAGTATTTT.

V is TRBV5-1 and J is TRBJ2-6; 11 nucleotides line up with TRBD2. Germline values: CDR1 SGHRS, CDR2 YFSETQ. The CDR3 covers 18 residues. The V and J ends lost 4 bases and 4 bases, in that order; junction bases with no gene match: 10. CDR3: CASSRIAGGPRGANVLTF. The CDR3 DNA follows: TGCGCCAGCAGCCGTATAGCGGGAGGGCCGCGAGGGGCCAACGTCCTGACTTTC.

The CDR3, as DNA: TGTGCCAGCAGAGGCGACAGGTTACGCACAGATACGCAGTATTTT. Translation gives CASRGDRLRTDTQYF. The J gene is TRBJ2-3, the V gene TRBV6-1; D perhaps matches TRBD1 (6 bases). Germline-derived CDR1 and CDR2 are MNHNS and SASEGT. Trimming took 6 bases from V and 1 from J, leaving 14 bases between them. The CDR3 runs to 15 residues.

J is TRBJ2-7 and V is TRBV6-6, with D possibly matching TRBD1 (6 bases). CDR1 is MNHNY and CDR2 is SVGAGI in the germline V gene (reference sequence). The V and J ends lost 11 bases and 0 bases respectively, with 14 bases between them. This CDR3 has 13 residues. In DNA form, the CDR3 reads TGTGCCGCAGCACAGGGTAGCTCCTACGAGCAGTACTTC. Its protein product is CAAAQGSSYEQYF.

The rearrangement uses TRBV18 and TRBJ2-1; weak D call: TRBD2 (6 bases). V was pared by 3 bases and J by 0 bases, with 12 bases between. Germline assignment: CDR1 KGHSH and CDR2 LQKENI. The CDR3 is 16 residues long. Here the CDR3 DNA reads TGTGCCAGCTCACCCCGGGAGACTAGCTCCTACAATGAGCAGTTCTTC. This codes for CASSPRETSSYNEQFF.

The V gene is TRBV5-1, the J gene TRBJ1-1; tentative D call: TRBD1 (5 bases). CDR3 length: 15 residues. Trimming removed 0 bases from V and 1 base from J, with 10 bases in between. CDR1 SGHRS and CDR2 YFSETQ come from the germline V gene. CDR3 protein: CASSLDGHKNTEAFF. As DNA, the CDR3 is TGCGCCAGCAGCTTGGACGGACACAAGAACACTGAAGCTTTCTTT. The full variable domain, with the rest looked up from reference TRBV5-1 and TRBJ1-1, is KAGVTQTPRYLIKTRGQQVTLSCSPISGHRSVSWYQQTPGQGLQFLFEYFSETQRNKGNFPGRFSGRQFSNSRSEMNVSTLELGDSALYLCASSLDGHKNTEAFFGQGTRLTVV.

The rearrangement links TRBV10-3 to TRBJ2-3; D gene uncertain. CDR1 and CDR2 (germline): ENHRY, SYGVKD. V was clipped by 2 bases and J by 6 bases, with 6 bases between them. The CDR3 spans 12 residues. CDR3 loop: CAISEKRDTQYF. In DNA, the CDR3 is TGTGCCATCAGTGAGAAGAGGGATACGCAGTATTTT.

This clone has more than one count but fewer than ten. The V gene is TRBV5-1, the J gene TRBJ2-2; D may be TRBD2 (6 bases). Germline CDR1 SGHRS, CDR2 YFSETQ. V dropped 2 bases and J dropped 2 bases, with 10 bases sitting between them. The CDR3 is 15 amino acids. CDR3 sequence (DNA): TGCGCCAGCAGCTTTGGCGGGGATAACACCGGGGAGCTGTTTTTT. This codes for CASSFGGDNTGELFF.

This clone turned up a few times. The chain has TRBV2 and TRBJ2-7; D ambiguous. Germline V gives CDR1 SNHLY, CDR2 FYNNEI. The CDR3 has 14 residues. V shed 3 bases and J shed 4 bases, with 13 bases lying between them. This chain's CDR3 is CASSEVGEAYEQYF. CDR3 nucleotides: TGTGCCAGCAGTGAGGTTGGTGAGGCGTACGAGCAGTACTTC. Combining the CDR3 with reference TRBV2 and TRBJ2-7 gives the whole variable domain EPEVTQTPSHQVTQMGQEVILRCVPISNHLYFYWYRQILGQKVEFLVSFYNNEISEKSEIFDDQFSVERPDGSNFTLKIRSTKLEDSAMYFCASSEVGEAYEQYFGPGTRLTVT.

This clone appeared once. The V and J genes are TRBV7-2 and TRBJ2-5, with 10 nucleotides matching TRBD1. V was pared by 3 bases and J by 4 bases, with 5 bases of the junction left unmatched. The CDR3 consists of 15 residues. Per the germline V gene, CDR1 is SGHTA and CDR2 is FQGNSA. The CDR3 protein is CASSFGGQGTETQYF. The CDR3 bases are TGTGCCAGCAGCTTCGGGGGACAGGGGACAGAGACCCAGTACTTC.

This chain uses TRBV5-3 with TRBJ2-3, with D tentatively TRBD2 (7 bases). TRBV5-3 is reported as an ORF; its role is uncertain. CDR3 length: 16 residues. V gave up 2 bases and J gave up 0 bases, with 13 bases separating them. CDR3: CARSLSGTTSTDTQYF. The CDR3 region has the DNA TGTGCCAGAAGCTTAAGCGGGACAACTAGCACAGATACGCAGTATTTT.

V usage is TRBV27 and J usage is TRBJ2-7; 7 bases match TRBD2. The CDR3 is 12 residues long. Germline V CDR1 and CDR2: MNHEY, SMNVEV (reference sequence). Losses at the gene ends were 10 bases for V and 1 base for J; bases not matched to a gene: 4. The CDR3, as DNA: TGTGCCACCGGGGAGGGGTCCTACGAGCAGTACTTC. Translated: CATGEGSYEQYF.

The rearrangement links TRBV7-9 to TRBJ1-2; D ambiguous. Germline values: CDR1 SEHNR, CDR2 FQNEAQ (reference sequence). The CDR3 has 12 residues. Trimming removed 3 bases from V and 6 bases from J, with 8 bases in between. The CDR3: CASSLSENGYTF. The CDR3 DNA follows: TGTGCCAGCAGCTTGTCTGAGAATGGCTACACCTTC. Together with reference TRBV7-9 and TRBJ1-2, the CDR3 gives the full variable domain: DTGVSQNPRHKITKRGQNVTFRCDPISEHNRLYWYRQTLGQGPEFLTYFQNEAQLEKSRLLSDRFSAERPKGSFSTLEIQRTEQGDSAMYLCASSLSENGYTFGSGTRLTVV.

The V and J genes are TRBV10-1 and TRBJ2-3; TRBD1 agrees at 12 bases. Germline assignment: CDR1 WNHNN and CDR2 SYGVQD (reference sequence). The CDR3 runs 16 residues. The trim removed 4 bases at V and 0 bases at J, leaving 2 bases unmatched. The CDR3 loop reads CASSGGTGGSTDTQYF. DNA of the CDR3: TGCGCCAGCAGTGGGGGGACAGGGGGCAGCACAGATACGCAGTATTTT.